This TCR beta chain was profiled in a study of Graves' ophthalmopathy and Graves' hyperthyroidism. Study-wide results and limits: The model predicted ophthalmopathy progression with 70.59% sensitivity and around 72% specificity.

The authors amplified TCR beta CDR3 regions from RNA transcripts. Second-round multiplex PCR came after a first-round RT-PCR that employed HTBI primers. Each CDR3 protein gets one entry after TCRdb re-called the multiplex PCR reads with MiXCR. Counted here are 350,000 to 400,000 distinct CDR3 sequences, around 16% occurring once; the ten biggest clones make up 1.5% to 2%. This clonotype has just a few counts. Antigen: not known. The V gene end was trimmed by 6 bases and the J gene end by 4 bases; junction bases not matched to a gene: 14. The CDR3 runs 16 residues. The rearrangement joins TRBV12-3 or TRBV12-4 to TRBJ2-5; TRBD1 matches 7 bases. Sequences were obtained from peripheral blood. The clonotype originates from a woman younger than 30 with Graves' ophthalmopathy. CDR3 coding DNA: TGTGCCAGCAGCCCTGCCGACAGGGTCGGTGGAGAGACCCAGTACTTC. Protein product: CASSPADRVGGETQYF.